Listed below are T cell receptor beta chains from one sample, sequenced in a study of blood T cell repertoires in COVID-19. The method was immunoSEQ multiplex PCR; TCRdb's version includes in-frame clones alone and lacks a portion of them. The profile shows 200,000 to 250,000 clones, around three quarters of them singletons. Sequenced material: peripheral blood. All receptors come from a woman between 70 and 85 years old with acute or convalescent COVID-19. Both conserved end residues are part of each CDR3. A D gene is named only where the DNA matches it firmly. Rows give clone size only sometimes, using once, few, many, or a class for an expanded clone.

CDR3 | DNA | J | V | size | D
CASRNIQGFTGELFF | TGTGCCAGCCGAAATATCCAGGGGTTCACCGGGGAGCTGTTTTTT | TRBJ2-2 | TRBV7-2 | once | .
CASSSGLAGETQYF | TGTGCCAGCAGCTCGGGACTAGCGGGGGAGACCCAGTACTTC | TRBJ2-5 | TRBV7-6 | many | TRBD2
CASSRAPGGNSYEQYF | TGTGCCAGCAGCCGTGCTCCGGGGGGGAACTCCTACGAGCAGTACTTC | TRBJ2-7 | TRBV11-2 | . | TRBD2
CASSERTSGAKNIQYF | TGCGCCAGCAGTGAGCGGACTAGCGGAGCCAAAAACATTCAGTACTTC | TRBJ2-4 | TRBV10-2 | few | TRBD2
CASSYDRGSPLHF | TGTGCCAGCAGTTACGACAGGGGGTCACCCCTCCACTTT | TRBJ1-6 | TRBV6-2/TRBV6-3 | . | TRBD1
CASSLGQFGNTIYF | TGCGCCAGCAGCCTGGGACAGTTCGGAAACACCATATATTTT | TRBJ1-3 | TRBV4-1 | few | TRBD1
CASSISAGDTYGYTF | TGTGCCAGTAGTATATCTGCGGGGGATACCTATGGCTACACCTTC | TRBJ1-2 | TRBV19 | many | .
CASSVRRLAGGLVGETQYF | TGTGCCAGCAGTGTCAGGCGACTAGCGGGGGGTCTGGTGGGAGAGACCCAGTACTTC | TRBJ2-5 | TRBV6-1 | once | TRBD2
CASSYGTSGDNEQFF | TGTGCCAGCAGTTACGGGACTAGCGGAGACAATGAGCAGTTCTTC | TRBJ2-1 | TRBV6-6 | . | TRBD2
CASSQGGAGVQPQHF | TGTGCCAGCAGCCAAGGGGGGGCGGGAGTACAGCCCCAGCATTTT | TRBJ1-5 | TRBV3-1/TRBV3-2 | . | .
CASSVGPLVGTLYSPLHF | TGTGCCAGCAGCGTGGGCCCCTTGGTAGGGACACTTTATTCACCCCTCCACTTT | TRBJ1-6 | TRBV5-6 | once | .
CSVTGGGEQFF | TGCAGCGTGACAGGGGGGGGTGAGCAGTTCTTC | TRBJ2-1 | TRBV29-1 | . | TRBD1
CASGGARNEQYF | TGTGCCTCCGGGGGGGCTCGAAACGAGCAGTACTTC | TRBJ2-7 | TRBV10-3 | . | TRBD2
CASSDRGDYEQYF | TGTGCCAGCAGTGACAGAGGAGATTACGAGCAGTACTTC | TRBJ2-7 | TRBV6-2/TRBV6-3 | . | .
CASMNRGSGNTIYF | TGTGCCAGTATGAACAGGGGCTCTGGAAACACCATATATTTT | TRBJ1-3 | TRBV19 | few | TRBD1
CASSESGSETQYF | TGTGCCAGCAGTGAATCTGGCTCGGAGACCCAGTACTTC | TRBJ2-5 | TRBV25-1 | once | .
CASSLTGTSGRETQYF | TGTGCCAGCAGCCTTACCGGGACTAGCGGGAGGGAGACCCAGTACTTC | TRBJ2-5 | TRBV7-3 | . | TRBD2
CASSLGGQRNEQFF | TGTGCCAGCAGTCTAGGGGGACAGAGAAATGAGCAGTTCTTC | TRBJ2-1 | TRBV6-2/TRBV6-3 | . | TRBD1
CASSPGRGIGETQYF | TGTGCCAGCTCACCCGGAAGGGGAATAGGAGAGACCCAGTACTTC | TRBJ2-5 | TRBV18 | . | .
CASSSGVLNNYGYTF | TGTGCCAGCAGTTCCGGGGTCCTTAACAACTATGGCTACACCTTC | TRBJ1-2 | TRBV27 | . | .
CASSREASRGTQYF | TGTGCCAGTAGTAGGGAGGCTAGTCGAGGTACGCAGTATTTT | TRBJ2-3 | TRBV19 | once | .
CASSEADRAEKLFF | TGTGCCAGCAGCGAAGCGGACAGGGCGGAAAAACTGTTTTTT | TRBJ1-4 | TRBV9 | . | TRBD1
CASSLDVSGQPQHF | TGTGCCAGCAGCTTAGACGTTTCAGGGCAGCCCCAGCATTTT | TRBJ1-5 | TRBV5-8 | . | .
CATSRDFGGVEQFF | TGTGCCACCAGCAGAGATTTCGGCGGGGTCGAGCAGTTCTTC | TRBJ2-1 | TRBV15 | . | .
CASSPSLTGSNYGYTF | TGTGCCAGCAGCCCTAGCCTGACAGGGAGTAACTATGGCTACACCTTC | TRBJ1-2 | TRBV5-4 | once | TRBD1
CASSRSTGPNEKLFF | TGTGCCAGCAGCCGCTCGACAGGTCCAAATGAAAAACTGTTTTTT | TRBJ1-4 | TRBV9 | . | .
CASSLMGSGGQPQHF | TGTGCCAGCAGCTTAATGGGCAGCGGGGGGCAGCCCCAGCATTTT | TRBJ1-5 | TRBV7-2 | . | .
CASSRSRVSTDTQYF | TGTGCCAGCAGCCGATCACGGGTGAGCACAGATACGCAGTATTTT | TRBJ2-3 | TRBV11-1 | . | .
CASYGQVNTEAFF | TGCGCCAGCTACGGACAGGTGAACACTGAAGCTTTCTTT | TRBJ1-1 | TRBV5-1 | . | TRBD1
CASSYFSGRATGELFF | TGTGCCAGCAGTTATTTCTCAGGGAGGGCCACCGGGGAGCTGTTTTTT | TRBJ2-2 | TRBV6-5 | . | TRBD2
CASSPGAVTYNEQFF | TGTGCCAGCAGTCCTGGGGCGGTAACCTACAATGAGCAGTTCTTC | TRBJ2-1 | TRBV6-5 | once | .
CATKDNPTLSGNTIYF | TGTGCCACCAAAGACAATCCCACTCTCTCTGGAAACACCATATATTTT | TRBJ1-3 | TRBV15 | . | .
CASSEVHTGSSGNTIYF | TGTGCCAGCAGTGAAGTCCACACAGGTTCCTCTGGAAACACCATATATTTT | TRBJ1-3 | TRBV6-1 | . | .
CASSRGGSGNQPQHF | TGTGCCAGCAGCCGAGGTGGCTCGGGCAATCAGCCCCAGCATTTT | TRBJ1-5 | TRBV3-1/TRBV3-2 | . | .
CASSQDRGRDTQYF | TGTGCCAGCAGCCAGGACAGGGGACGAGATACGCAGTATTTT | TRBJ2-3 | TRBV5-8 | . | TRBD1
CATSRGGFMNTEAFF | TGTGCCACCAGCAGGGGGGGTTTCATGAACACTGAAGCTTTCTTT | TRBJ1-1 | TRBV15 | . | .
CASSYPILGEAFF | TGTGCCAGCAGTTACCCCATCTTGGGCGAAGCTTTCTTT | TRBJ1-1 | TRBV6-5 | . | .
CASSPQGRGQETEAFF | TGTGCCAGCAGCCCGCAGGGCAGGGGGCAGGAAACTGAAGCTTTCTTT | TRBJ1-1 | TRBV5-6 | . | TRBD1
CASSPNPGQQETQYF | TGTGCCAGCAGTCCGAACCCGGGACAACAAGAGACCCAGTACTTC | TRBJ2-5 | TRBV7-9 | . | .
CASGGPREGGNYGYTF | TGTGCCAGCGGAGGTCCACGCGAGGGCGGTAACTATGGCTACACCTTC | TRBJ1-2 | TRBV2 | . | .